The next 19 T cell receptor beta chains were all read from a single sample in a study of T cell changes during pregnancy in multiple sclerosis. The repertoire was sequenced with immunoSEQ multiplex PCR; TCRdb's copy has only in-frame clones and lacks some. This sample yields 95,000 to 100,000 clones, of which approximately 92% are seen a single time; around 3% belongs to the top ten. Sequencing was performed on peripheral blood, taken in the second trimester of pregnancy. Every receptor here comes from a female donor with multiple sclerosis, enrolled in a pregnancy study.

This clone has just one count. The chain couples TRBV19 to TRBJ1-5; TRBD1 matches 8 bases. The CDR3 consists of 16 residues. Germline CDR1 LNHDA, CDR2 SQIVND (reference sequence). Germline trimming cut 7 bases from V and 3 bases from J; bases unmatched to any gene: 11. CDR3 nucleotides: TGTGCCAGTACCCTCCGTACGGGACAGGTCAATCAGCCCCAGCATTTT. It codes for CASTLRTGQVNQPQHF.

The chain couples TRBV19 to TRBJ2-1; a weak D match, TRBD2 (6 bases). The V and J ends lost 3 bases and 5 bases respectively, with 14 bases between them. CDR1 and CDR2 (germline): LNHDA, SQIVND (reference sequence). The CDR3 has 15 amino acids. The DNA for the CDR3 is TGTGCCAGTAGTATTGGGCTAGCGAGAAACAATGAGCAGTTCTTC. Protein product: CASSIGLARNNEQFF. The full variable domain, its missing parts supplied by reference TRBV19 and TRBJ2-1, is DGGITQSPKYLFRKEGQNVTLSCEQNLNHDAMYWYRQDPGQGLRLIYYSQIVNDFQKGDIAEGYSVSREKKESFPLTVTSAQKNPTAFYLCASSIGLARNNEQFFGPGTRLTVL.

The chain joins TRBV4-1 to TRBJ2-3, with 13 bases matching TRBD2. The length of the CDR3 is 18 residues. The J segment lost 3 bases and the V segment lost 4 bases, leaving 10 bases of the junction unmatched. The germline V gene has CDR1 MGHRA and CDR2 YSYEKL. The CDR3, as DNA: TGCGCCAGCAGCCTCGAGAGTTGGACTAGCGGGAGAACAGATACGCAGTATTTT. It codes for CASSLESWTSGRTDTQYF.

This sequence joins TRBV6-5 and TRBJ1-1; a possible D gene is TRBD1 (6 bases). The V end was cut by 6 bases, the J end by 5 bases, with 16 bases between. Germline CDR1 reads MNHEY; CDR2 reads SVGAGI. This CDR3 contains 14 residues. The DNA of the CDR3 is TGTGCCAGCAGCTCAGGGGCGCTGGGTACTGAAGCTTTCTTT. Translating it yields CASSSGALGTEAFF.

This chain connects TRBV5-4 to TRBJ2-3; D is perhaps TRBD1 (6 bases). There are 15 residues in the CDR3. CDR1 and CDR2 (germline): SGHNT, YYREEE (reference sequence). V was clipped by 2 bases and J by 2 bases, with 12 bases between them. The CDR3: CASSLGQLTTDTQYF. The CDR3 DNA sequence: TGTGCCAGCAGCTTAGGACAGCTTACCACAGATACGCAGTATTTT.

V gene TRBV19 combines with J gene TRBJ1-3; D is ambiguous. This CDR3 has 12 amino acids. From germline, CDR1 is LNHDA and CDR2 SQIVND (reference sequence). V lost 7 bases and J lost 4, with 8 bases in between. The CDR3 nucleotides read TGTGCCAGTAATCCGGGAGGAAACACCATATATTTT. Its protein is CASNPGGNTIYF.

This sequence joins TRBV28 and TRBJ1-2; the match to TRBD1 covers 9 bases. Germline CDR1 is MDHEN and CDR2 is SYDVKM. Trimming removed 4 bases from V and 5 bases from J; junction bases left unmatched: 5. The CDR3 totals 14 residues. DNA for the CDR3: TGTGCCAGCAGTTGGGTGGGACAGGGTTATGGCTACACCTTC. This encodes CASSWVGQGYGYTF.

The J gene is TRBJ1-2, the V gene TRBV7-8; TRBD1 might be the D (5 bases). There are 14 residues in the CDR3. The V gene's germline CDR1 is SGHVS and CDR2 FQNEAQ. The V gene lost 7 bases and the J gene lost 4 bases, with 16 bases spanning the gap. CDR3 sequence reads: CASTPTDFPYGYTF. Written as DNA, the CDR3 is TGTGCCAGCACCCCGACAGACTTTCCCTATGGCTACACCTTC.

V is TRBV27 and J is TRBJ1-1, with 8 positions matching TRBD1. CDR3 size: 14 residues. Trimming at V came to 6 bases and at J to 5 bases, leaving 8 bases not matched to a gene. In germline, CDR1 is MNHEY, CDR2 SMNVEV (reference sequence). The CDR3 DNA sequence: TGTGCCAGCAGGCCAGGGGGCGGGTCAACTGAAGCTTTCTTT. Encoded protein: CASRPGGGSTEAFF.

This sequence joins TRBV27 and TRBJ2-1, with 8 bases fitting TRBD2. The CDR3 is 15 residues long. Per germline, CDR1 MNHEY and CDR2 SMNVEV (reference sequence). Trimming at V came to 2 bases and at J to 5 bases, leaving 5 bases not matched to a gene. CDR3 protein: CASSLGIAGHNEQFF. CDR3 in DNA: TGTGCCAGCAGTTTAGGGATAGCGGGGCACAATGAGCAGTTCTTC.

The chain uses TRBV25-1 and TRBJ2-5; 10 positions match TRBD2. V gave up 2 bases and J gave up 5 bases; unmatched junction bases: 8. Germline V CDR1 and CDR2: MGHDK, SYGVNS. CDR3 length: 16 residues. CDR3 in amino acids: CASSEDGAGGWETQYF. CDR3 bases: TGTGCCAGCAGTGAAGATGGAGCGGGGGGGTGGGAGACCCAGTACTTC.

The chain is built from TRBV6-6 and TRBJ1-1, with 9 positions matching TRBD1. CDR3 length equals 13 residues. Germline V CDR1 and CDR2: MNHNY, SVGAGI (reference sequence). The V and J ends lost 4 bases and 7 bases, in that order; junction bases with no gene match: 4. The DNA of the CDR3 is TGTGCCAGCAGTTCGCGACAGGGGGGTGAAGCTTTCTTT. Protein sequence: CASSSRQGGEAFF.

The V call is TRBV27, the J call TRBJ2-7, with D possibly being TRBD1 (5 bases). The CDR3 totals 15 residues. V lost 0 bases, J lost 3 bases, and 12 bases lay in between. Germline CDR1 MNHEY, CDR2 SMNVEV (reference sequence). The CDR3 here is CASSLSKGLYYEQYF. In DNA form, the CDR3 reads TGTGCCAGCAGTTTATCGAAGGGGCTCTACTACGAGCAGTACTTC.

The chain links TRBV19 to TRBJ2-1; perhaps TRBD1 as D (7 bases). The germline V gene has CDR1 LNHDA and CDR2 SQIVND (reference sequence). V shed 6 bases and J shed 8 bases, with 26 bases lying between them. This CDR3 has 17 amino acids. CDR3 loop: CASSHRGGTAYGYEQFF. The CDR3 nucleotides are TGTGCCAGTAGCCATCGAGGGGGGACAGCTTATGGCTATGAGCAGTTCTTC.

This sequence joins TRBV7-2 and TRBJ1-2; D remains ambiguous. V was shortened by 8 bases and J by 6 bases, with 13 bases between the two germline ends. The CDR3 loop spans 12 amino acids. Per germline, CDR1 SGHTA and CDR2 FQGNSA. Here the CDR3 DNA reads TGTGCCAGCCGCACCCGATCGGATGGCTACACCTTC. This encodes CASRTRSDGYTF.

The J gene is TRBJ2-7, the V gene TRBV7-2, with D uncertain. V was cut by 5 bases and J by 7 bases, with 9 bases left in between. This CDR3 region has 11 residues. The germline V gene has CDR1 SGHTA and CDR2 FQGNSA. DNA for the CDR3: TGTGCCAGCAGCGCTCAACTGGAGCAGTACTTC. Residues: CASSAQLEQYF. Variable domain in full (rest from reference TRBV7-2 and TRBJ2-7): GAGVSQSPSNKVTEKGKDVELRCDPISGHTALYWYRQSLGQGLEFLIYFQGNSAPDKSGLPSDRFSAERTGGSVSTLTIQRTQQEDSAVYLCASSAQLEQYFGPGTRLTVT.

This chain connects TRBV19 to TRBJ1-5, with 8 positions matching TRBD1. This CDR3 contains 16 residues. Germline lookup yields CDR1 LNHDA and CDR2 SQIVND (reference sequence). The V segment lost 4 bases and the J segment 4 bases; nucleotides outside the gene matches: 9. CDR3 DNA sequence: TGTGCCAGTAGTAACAGGGGGAAGGGAGTTAATCAGCCCCAGCATTTT. Amino acid sequence: CASSNRGKGVNQPQHF.

The chain employs TRBV6-1 and TRBJ1-1, with a weak D call TRBD1 (5 bases). CDR3 size: 16 residues. Trimming removed 0 bases from V and 5 bases from J, with 16 bases in between. Per the germline V gene, CDR1 is MNHNS and CDR2 is SASEGT. The CDR3 DNA follows: TGTGCCAGCAGTGAAGCGAGGGACTGGTATTGGACTGAAGCTTTCTTT. Protein: CASSEARDWYWTEAFF.

This chain joins TRBV5-5 and TRBJ2-7; possible D gene TRBD1, 5 bases. From germline, CDR1 is SGHKS and CDR2 YYEKEE (reference sequence). Trimming removed 0 bases from V and 0 bases from J, with 10 bases in between. The CDR3 totals 15 residues. In nucleotides, the CDR3 is TGTGCCAGCAGCTTGGGACAGCTAAGCTCCTACGAGCAGTACTTC. It codes for CASSLGQLSSYEQYF.